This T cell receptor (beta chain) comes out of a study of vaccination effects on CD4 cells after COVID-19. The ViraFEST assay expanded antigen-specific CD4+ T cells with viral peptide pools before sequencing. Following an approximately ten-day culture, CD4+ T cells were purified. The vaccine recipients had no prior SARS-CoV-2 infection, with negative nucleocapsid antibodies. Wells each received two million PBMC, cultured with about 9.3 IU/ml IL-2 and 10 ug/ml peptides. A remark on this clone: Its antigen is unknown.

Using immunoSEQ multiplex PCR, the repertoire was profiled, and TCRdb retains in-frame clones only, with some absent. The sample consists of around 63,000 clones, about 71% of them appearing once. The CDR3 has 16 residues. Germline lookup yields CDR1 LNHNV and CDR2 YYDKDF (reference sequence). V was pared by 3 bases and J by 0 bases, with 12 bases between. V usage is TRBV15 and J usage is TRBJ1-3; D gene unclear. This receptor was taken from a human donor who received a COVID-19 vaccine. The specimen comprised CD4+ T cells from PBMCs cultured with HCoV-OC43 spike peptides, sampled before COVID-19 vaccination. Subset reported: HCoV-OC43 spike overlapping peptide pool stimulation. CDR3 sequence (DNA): TGTGCCACCAGCAGTCGGATAGGGAGCTCTGGAAACACCATATATTTT. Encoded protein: CATSSRIGSSGNTIYF.